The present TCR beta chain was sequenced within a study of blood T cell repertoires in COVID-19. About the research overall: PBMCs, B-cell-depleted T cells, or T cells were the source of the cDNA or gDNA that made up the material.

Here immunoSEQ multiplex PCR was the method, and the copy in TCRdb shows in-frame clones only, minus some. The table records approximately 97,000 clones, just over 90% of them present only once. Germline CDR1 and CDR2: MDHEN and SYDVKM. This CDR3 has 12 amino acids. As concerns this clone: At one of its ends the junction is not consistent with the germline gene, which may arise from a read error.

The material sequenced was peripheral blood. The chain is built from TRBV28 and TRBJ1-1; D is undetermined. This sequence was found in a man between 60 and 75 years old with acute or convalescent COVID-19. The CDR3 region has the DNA TGTGCCAGCAGTTTAGTGGTCTCTGAGGCTTTCTTT. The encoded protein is CASSLVVSEAFF.